A single T cell receptor beta chain is shown here with its context. Germline-derived CDR1 and CDR2 are LNHDA and SQIVND (reference sequence). This CDR3 is built from 15 residues. Trimming stripped 1 base from V and 0 bases from J, with 7 bases between. These data originate in a study of graft-versus-host responses after intestinal transplantation. Plates contained 200,000 CFSE-labeled responder cells and 200,000 irradiated, violet-dye-labeled stimulator cells. The protocol was immunoSEQ multiplex PCR, while the TCRdb copy is restricted to in-frame clones and leaves out a portion. Altogether around 6,000 clones are present, around a third being singletons, with the ten largest covering 25% to 35%.

This material consisted of alloreactive CD8+ T cells from a mixed lymphocyte reaction culture, taken before intestinal transplant. As to subset: CFSE-low proliferating T cells sorted from approximately 6-day pre-transplant mixed lymphocyte reaction (GvH or HvG direction). J is TRBJ1-3 and V is TRBV19; no definite D call. This sequence was found in a human patient who received an intestinal transplant. The CDR3 DNA reads as TGTGCCAGTAGTATAGTTTTCAGCTCTGGAAACACCATATATTTT. Translation: CASSIVFSSGNTIYF.